This T cell receptor beta chain was profiled in a study of blood T cell repertoires in COVID-19. The CDR3 is 15 residues long. The ends lost 5 bases at V and 7 bases at J; junction bases unmatched: 10. From germline, CDR1 is PRHDT and CDR2 FYEKMQ (reference sequence). Sequencing was performed with immunoSEQ multiplex PCR; in TCRdb, only in-frame clones are kept and a portion is missing. The table lists over 130,000 clones, approximately 79% of them singletons, with 2.5% to 3% in the top ten. What was sequenced was PBMCs or T cells enriched from blood (not recorded which). The clonotype was recovered from a woman in her forties or fifties who had recovered from COVID-19. The J gene is TRBJ1-3, the V gene TRBV13; 8 nucleotides line up with TRBD1. The CDR3: CASSDTTGGRNTIYF. The CDR3, as DNA: TGTGCCAGCAGCGACACAACAGGGGGACGGAACACCATATATTTT.